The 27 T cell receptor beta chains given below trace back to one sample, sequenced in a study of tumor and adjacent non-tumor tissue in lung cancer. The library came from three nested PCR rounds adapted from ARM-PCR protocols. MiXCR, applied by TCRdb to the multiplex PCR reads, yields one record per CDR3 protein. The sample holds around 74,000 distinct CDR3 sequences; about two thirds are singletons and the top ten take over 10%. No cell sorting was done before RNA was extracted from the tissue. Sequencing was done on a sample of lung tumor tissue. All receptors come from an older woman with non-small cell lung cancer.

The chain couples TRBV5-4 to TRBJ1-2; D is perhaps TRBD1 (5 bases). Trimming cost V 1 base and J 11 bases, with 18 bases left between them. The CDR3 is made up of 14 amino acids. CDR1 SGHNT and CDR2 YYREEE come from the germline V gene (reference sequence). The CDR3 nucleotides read TGTGCCAGCAGCTTGCAAGGGGCTCCCTCTGGTTACACCTTC. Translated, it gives CASSLQGAPSGYTF.

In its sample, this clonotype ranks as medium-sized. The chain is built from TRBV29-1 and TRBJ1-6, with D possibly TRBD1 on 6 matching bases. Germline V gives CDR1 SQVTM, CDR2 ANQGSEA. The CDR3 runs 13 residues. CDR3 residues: CSVGTTYNSPLHF. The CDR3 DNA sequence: TGCAGTGTGGGGACAACCTATAATTCACCCCTCCACTTT.

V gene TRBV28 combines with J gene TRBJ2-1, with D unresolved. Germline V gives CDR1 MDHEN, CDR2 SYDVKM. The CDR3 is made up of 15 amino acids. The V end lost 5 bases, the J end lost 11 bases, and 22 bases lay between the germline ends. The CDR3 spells CASSPTSYGNNKQFF. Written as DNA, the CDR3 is TGTGCCAGCAGTCCCACATCTTATGGCAATAATAAGCAGTTCTTC.

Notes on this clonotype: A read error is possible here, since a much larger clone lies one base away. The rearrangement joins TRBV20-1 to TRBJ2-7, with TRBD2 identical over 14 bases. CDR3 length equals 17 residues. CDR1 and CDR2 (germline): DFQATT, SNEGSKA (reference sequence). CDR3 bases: TGCAGTCCTAGGGGACTAGCGGGAGCCAAGCTGACATACGAGCAGTACTTC. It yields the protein CSPRGLAGAKLTYEQYF.

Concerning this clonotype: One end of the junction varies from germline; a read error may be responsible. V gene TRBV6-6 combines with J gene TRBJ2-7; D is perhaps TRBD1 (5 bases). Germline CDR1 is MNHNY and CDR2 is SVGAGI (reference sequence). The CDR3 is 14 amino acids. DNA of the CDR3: TGTGCGAGCAGTGCGGACACCCCTACCGTCGGGCAGTACTTC. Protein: CASSADTPTVGQYF.

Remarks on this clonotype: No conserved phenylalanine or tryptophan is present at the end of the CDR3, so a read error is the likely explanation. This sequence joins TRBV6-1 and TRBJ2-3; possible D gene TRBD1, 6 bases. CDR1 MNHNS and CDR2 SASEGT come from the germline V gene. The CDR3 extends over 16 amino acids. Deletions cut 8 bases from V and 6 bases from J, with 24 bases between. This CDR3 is CASGSMHSLGADTQYI. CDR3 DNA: TGTGCCAGCGGTTCTATGCACTCGCTGGGGGCTGATACGCAGTATATT.

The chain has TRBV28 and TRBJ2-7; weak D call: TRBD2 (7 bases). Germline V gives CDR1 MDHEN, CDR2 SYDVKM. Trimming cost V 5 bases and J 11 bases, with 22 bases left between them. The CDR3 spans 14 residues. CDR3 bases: TGTGCCAGCAGTCCCACCAGGACAGCGGGGAGTAAGTACTTC. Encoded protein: CASSPTRTAGSKYF.

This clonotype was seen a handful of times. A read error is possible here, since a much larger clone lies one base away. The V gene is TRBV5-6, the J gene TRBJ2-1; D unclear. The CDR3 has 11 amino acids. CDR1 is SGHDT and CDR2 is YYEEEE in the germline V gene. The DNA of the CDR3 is TGTGCCAGCAGCTCCTACAATGATCAGTTCTTC. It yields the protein CASSSYNDQFF.

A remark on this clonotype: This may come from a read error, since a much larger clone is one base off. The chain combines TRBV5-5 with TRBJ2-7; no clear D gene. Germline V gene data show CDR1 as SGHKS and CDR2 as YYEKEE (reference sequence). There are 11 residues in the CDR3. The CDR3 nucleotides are TGTGCCAGCAGCTTGGCCGGGTACTCTGACTTC. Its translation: CASSLAGYSDF. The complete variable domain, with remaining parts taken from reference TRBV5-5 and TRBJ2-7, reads DAGVTQSPTHLIKTRGQQVTLRCSPISGHKSVSWYQQVLGQGPQFIFQYYEKEERGRGNFPDRFSARQFPNYSSELNVNALLLGDSALYLCASSLAGYSDFGPGTRLTVT.

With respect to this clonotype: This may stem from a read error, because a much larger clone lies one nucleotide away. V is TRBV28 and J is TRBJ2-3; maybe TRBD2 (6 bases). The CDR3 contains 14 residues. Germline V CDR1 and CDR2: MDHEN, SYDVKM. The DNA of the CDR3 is TGTGGCAGCGTGGAGGGCGCGGGCACAGATACGCAGTATTTT. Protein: CGSVEGAGTDTQYF.

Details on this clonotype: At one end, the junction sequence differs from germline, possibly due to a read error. The CDR3 is CDSSYRGEQYF. DNA of the CDR3: TGCGACAGCAGCTACCGTGGCGAGCAGTACTTC. The V gene is TRBV7-9, the J gene TRBJ2-7, with D tentatively TRBD1 (5 bases). CDR3 length: 11 amino acids. Germline V CDR1 and CDR2: SEHNR, FQNEAQ (reference sequence). Full variable domain (rest looked up from reference TRBV7-9 and TRBJ2-7): DTGVSQNPRHKITKRGQNVTFRCDPISEHNRLYWYRQTLGQGPEFLTYFQNEAQLEKSRLLSDRFSAERPKGSFSTLEIQRTEQGDSAMYLCDSSYRGEQYFGPGTRLTVT.

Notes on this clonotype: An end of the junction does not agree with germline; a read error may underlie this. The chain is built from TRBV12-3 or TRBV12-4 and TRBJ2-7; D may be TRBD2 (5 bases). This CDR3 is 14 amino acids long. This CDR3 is CASSIGGDFYEQHF. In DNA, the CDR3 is TGTGCCAGCAGTATAGGAGGAGACTTCTACGAGCAGCACTTC.

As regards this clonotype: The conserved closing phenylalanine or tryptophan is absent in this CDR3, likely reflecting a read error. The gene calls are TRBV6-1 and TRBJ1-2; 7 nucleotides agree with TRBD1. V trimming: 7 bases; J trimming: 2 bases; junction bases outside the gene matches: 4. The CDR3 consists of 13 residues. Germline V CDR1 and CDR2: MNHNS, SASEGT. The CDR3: CASKLQGNYGYTL. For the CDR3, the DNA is TGTGCCAGCAAATTACAGGGGAACTATGGCTACACCCTC.

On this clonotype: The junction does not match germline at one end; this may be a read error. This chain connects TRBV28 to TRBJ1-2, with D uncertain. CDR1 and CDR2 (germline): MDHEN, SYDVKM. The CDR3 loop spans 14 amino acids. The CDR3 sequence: CASSTSPGRYGHTF. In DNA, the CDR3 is TGTGCCAGCAGTACATCACCGGGCCGCTATGGCCACACCTTC.

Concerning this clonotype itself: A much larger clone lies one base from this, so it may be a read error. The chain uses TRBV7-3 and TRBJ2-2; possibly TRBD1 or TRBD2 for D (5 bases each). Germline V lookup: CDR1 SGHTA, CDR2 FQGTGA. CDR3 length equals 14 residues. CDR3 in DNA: TGTGCCAGCAGCACCCTTCCCGGGGCCGGGAAGCTGTTTTTT. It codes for CASSTLPGAGKLFF.

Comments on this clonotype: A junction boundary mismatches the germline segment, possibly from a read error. CDR3 region: CASSQDESNGSYYEQFF. DNA of the CDR3: TGTGCCAGCAGCCAAGATGAGTCTAACGGGAGCTACTATGAGCAGTTCTTC. The V gene is TRBV4-2, the J gene TRBJ2-1, with D tentatively TRBD2 (6 bases). The CDR3 is 17 residues long. Germline lookup yields CDR1 LGHNA and CDR2 YNFKEQ.

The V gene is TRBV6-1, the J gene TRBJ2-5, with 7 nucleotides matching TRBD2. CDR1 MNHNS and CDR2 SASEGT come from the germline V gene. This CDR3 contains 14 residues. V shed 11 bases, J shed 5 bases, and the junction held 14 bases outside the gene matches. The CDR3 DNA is TGTGCCTGTCGATCGGGGGGAGGGGAGGAGACCCAGTACTTC. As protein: CACRSGGGEETQYF.

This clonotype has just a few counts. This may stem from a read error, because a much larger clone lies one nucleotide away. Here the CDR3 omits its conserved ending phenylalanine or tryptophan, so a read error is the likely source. The CDR3 bases are TGTGCCAGCAGCTTAACTCAACAAGAGACCCAGTACCTC. Its translation is CASSLTQQETQYL. The chain recombines TRBV7-8 with TRBJ2-5; no clear D. Trimming shortened V by 2 bases and J by 2 bases, and 6 bases separated the two germline ends. The length of the CDR3 is 13 residues. The V gene's germline CDR1 is SGHVS and CDR2 FQNEAQ.

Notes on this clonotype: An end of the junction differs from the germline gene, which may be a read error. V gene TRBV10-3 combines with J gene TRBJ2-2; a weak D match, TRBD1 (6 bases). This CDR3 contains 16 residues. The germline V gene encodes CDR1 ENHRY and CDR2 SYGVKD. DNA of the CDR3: TGTGCCGTCAGCAGTACAGGGCAGGTGGACACCGGGGAGCTGTTTTTT. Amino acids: CAVSSTGQVDTGELFF.

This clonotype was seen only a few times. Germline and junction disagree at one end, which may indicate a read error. The CDR3 is CASSKPNGVGNTHYF. The CDR3 DNA reads TGTGCCAGCAGCAAACCCAACGGGGTGGGGAATACGCACTATTTT. This chain connects TRBV11-1 to TRBJ2-3; the D gene is possibly TRBD2 (5 bases). CDR1 and CDR2 (germline): SGHAT, FQDESV (reference sequence). This CDR3 has 15 amino acids.

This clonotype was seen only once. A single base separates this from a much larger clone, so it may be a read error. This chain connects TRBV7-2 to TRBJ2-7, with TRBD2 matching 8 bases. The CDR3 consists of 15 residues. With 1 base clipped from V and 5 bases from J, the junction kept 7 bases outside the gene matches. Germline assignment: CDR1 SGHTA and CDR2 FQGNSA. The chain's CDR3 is CASSLDGGRWDEQYF. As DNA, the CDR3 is TGTGCCAGCAGCTTAGACGGCGGGAGGTGGGACGAGCAGTACTTC. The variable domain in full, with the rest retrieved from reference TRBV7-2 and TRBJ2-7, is GAGVSQSPSNKVTEKGKDVELRCDPISGHTALYWYRQSLGQGLEFLIYFQGNSAPDKSGLPSDRFSAERTGGSVSTLTIQRTQQEDSAVYLCASSLDGGRWDEQYFGPGTRLTVT.

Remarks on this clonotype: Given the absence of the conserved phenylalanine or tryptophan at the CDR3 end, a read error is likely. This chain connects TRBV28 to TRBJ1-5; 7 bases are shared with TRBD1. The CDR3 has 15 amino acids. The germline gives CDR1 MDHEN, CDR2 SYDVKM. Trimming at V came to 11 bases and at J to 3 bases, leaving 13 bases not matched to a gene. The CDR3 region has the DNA TGTGCCGGCACCCACGACAGGGATTACAATCAGCCCCAGCATCTT. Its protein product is CAGTHDRDYNQPQHL.

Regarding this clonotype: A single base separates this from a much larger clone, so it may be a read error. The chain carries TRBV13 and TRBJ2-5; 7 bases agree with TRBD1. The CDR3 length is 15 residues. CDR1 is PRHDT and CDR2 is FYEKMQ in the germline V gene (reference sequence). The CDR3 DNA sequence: TGTGTCAGCAGCTCGCGACAGGGTAGTTTGGAGACCCAGTACTTC. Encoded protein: CVSSSRQGSLETQYF.

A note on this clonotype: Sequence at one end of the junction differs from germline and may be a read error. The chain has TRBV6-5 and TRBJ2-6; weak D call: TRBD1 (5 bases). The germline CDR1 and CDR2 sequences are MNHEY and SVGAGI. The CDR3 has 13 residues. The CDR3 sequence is CARRPPGANVLTF. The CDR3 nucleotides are TGTGCCAGGAGGCCACCTGGGGCCAATGTCCTGACTTTC.

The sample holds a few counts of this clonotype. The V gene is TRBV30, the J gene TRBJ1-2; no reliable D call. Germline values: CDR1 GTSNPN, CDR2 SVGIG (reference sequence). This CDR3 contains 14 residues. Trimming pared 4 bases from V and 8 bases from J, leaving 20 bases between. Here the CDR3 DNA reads TGTGCCTGGATCCCTATTTACCGAGAAGGAGGCTACACCTTC. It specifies CAWIPIYREGGYTF. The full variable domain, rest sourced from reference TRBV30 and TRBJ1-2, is SQTIHQWPATLVQPVGSPLSLECTVEGTSNPNLYWYRQAAGRGLQLLFYSVGIGQISSEVPQNLSASRPQDRQFILSSKKLLLSDSGFYLCAWIPIYREGGYTFGSGTRLTVV.

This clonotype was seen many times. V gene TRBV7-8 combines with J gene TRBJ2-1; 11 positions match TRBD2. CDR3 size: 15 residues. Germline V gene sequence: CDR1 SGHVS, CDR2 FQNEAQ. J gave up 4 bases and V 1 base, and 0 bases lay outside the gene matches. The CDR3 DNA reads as TGTGCCAGCAGCTTAGTAGCGGGAGGGTACAATGAGCAGTTCTTC. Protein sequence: CASSLVAGGYNEQFF.

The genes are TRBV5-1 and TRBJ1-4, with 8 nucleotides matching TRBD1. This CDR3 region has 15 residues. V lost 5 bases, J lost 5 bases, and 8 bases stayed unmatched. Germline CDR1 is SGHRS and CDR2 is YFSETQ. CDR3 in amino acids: CASRSNRGGNEKLFF. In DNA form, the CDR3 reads TGCGCCAGCAGATCAAACAGGGGGGGCAATGAAAAACTGTTTTTT.